This record looks at one TCR beta chain sequence and its context. The CDR3 totals 13 residues. Trimming removed 4 bases from V and 5 bases from J, with 11 bases in between. Germline V gene lookup returns CDR1 LNHDA and CDR2 SQIVND (reference sequence). This sample stems from a study of blood T cell repertoires in COVID-19. Method: immunoSEQ multiplex PCR; TCRdb's copy keeps in-frame clones and lacks some. The table includes approximately 150,000 clones, around 80% detected once. V and J are TRBV19 and TRBJ2-5; D is perhaps TRBD2 (5 bases). This clonotype originated in a woman older than 75 with acute or convalescent COVID-19. The sample consisted of peripheral blood. The CDR3 sequence is CASSRGRGETQYF. The CDR3 nucleotides are TGTGCCAGTAGTAGAGGGAGAGGGGAGACCCAGTACTTC.